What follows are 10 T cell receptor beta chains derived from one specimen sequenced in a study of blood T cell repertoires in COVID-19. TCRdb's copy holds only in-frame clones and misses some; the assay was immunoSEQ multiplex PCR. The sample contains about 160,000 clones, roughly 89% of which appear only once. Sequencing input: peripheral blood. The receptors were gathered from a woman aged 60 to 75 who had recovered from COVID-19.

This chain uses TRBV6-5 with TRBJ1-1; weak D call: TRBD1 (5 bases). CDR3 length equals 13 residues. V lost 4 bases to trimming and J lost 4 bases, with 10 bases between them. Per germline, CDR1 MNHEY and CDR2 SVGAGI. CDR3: CASSFQGGTEAFF. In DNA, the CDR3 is TGTGCCAGCAGTTTCCAGGGTGGCACTGAAGCTTTCTTT.

The CDR3: CASSQPGQKNTEAFF. CDR3 nucleotides: TGCGCCAGCAGCCAACCGGGACAGAAGAACACTGAAGCTTTCTTT. This chain uses TRBV4-1 with TRBJ1-1; 7 nucleotides agree with TRBD1. The length of the CDR3 is 15 residues. Germline V CDR1 and CDR2: MGHRA, YSYEKL. V shed 2 bases and J 1 base; nucleotides not matched to a gene: 4.

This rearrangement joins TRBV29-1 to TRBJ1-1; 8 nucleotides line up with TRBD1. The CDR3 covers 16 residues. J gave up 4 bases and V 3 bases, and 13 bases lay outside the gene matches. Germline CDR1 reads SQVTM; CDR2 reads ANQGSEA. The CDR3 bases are TGCAGCGTTGATGGACAGTCAGTAACAGGGGGCACTGAAGCTTTCTTT. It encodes CSVDGQSVTGGTEAFF.

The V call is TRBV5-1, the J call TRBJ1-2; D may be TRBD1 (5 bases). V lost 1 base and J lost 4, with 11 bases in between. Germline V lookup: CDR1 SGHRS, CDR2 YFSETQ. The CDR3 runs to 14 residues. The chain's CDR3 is CASSLNTGSYGYTF. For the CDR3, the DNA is TGCGCCAGCAGCTTGAACACAGGTTCCTATGGCTACACCTTC. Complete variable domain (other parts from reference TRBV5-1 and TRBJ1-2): KAGVTQTPRYLIKTRGQQVTLSCSPISGHRSVSWYQQTPGQGLQFLFEYFSETQRNKGNFPGRFSGRQFSNSRSEMNVSTLELGDSALYLCASSLNTGSYGYTFGSGTRLTVV.

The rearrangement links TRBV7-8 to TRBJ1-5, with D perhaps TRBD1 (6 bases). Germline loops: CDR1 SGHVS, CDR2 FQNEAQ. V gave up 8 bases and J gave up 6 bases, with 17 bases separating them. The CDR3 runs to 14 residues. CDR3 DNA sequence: TGTGCCAGCCGGGGCGCGGGGGCGGGTCAGCCCCAGCATTTT. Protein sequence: CASRGAGAGQPQHF.

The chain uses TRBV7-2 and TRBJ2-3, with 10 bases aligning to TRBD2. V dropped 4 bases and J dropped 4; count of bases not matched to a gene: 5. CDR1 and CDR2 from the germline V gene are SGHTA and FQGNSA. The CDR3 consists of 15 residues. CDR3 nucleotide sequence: TGTGCCAGCAGCTACGGACTAGCGGAAGCAGATACGCAGTATTTT. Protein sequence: CASSYGLAEADTQYF.

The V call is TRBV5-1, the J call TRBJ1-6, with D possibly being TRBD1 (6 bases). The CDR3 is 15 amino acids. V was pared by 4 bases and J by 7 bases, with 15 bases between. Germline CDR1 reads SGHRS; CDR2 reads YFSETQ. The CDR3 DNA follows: TGCGCCAGCAGCCAGCAGGGGACTAAGAATTCACCCCTCCACTTT. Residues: CASSQQGTKNSPLHF.

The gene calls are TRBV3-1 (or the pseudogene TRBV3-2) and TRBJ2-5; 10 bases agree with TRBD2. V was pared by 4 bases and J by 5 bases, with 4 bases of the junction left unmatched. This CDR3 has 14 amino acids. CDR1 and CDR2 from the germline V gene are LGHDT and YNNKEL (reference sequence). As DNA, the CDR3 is TGTGCCAGCAGCCTTAGCGGGGGGAGTGAGACCCAGTACTTC. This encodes CASSLSGGSETQYF.

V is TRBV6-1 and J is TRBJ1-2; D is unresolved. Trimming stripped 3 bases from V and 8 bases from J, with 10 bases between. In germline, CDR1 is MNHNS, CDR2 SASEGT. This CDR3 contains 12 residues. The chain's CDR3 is CASSDGPPGYTF. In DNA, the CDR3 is TGTGCCAGCAGTGACGGTCCTCCCGGCTACACCTTC.

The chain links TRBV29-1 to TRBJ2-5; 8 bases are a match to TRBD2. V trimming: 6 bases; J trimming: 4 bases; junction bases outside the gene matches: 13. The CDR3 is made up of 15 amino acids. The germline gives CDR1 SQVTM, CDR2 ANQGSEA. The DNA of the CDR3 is TGCAGCGTCCCCGGGGGGGCGGGGGGACCAGAGACCCAGTACTTC. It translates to CSVPGGAGGPETQYF.